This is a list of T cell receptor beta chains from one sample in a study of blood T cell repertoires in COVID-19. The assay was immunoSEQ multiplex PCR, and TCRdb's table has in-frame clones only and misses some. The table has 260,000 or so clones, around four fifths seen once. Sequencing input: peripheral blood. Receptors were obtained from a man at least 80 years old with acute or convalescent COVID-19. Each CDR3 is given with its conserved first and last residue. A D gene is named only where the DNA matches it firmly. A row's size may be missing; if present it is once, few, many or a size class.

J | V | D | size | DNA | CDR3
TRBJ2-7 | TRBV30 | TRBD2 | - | TGTGCCTGGAGTTCCCAGGGACTAGCGGGAAGCGAGCAGTACTTC | CAWSSQGLAGSEQYF
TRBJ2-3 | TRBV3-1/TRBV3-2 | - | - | TGTGCCAGCAGCCCTTCGGGTAACACAGATACGCAGTATTTT | CASSPSGNTDTQYF
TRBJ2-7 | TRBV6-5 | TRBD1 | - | TGTGCCAGCAGTTCACCCCGGACAGGGGCCTACGAGCAGTACTTC | CASSSPRTGAYEQYF
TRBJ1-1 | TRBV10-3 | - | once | TGTGCCACCGGTGGACTGCGAGGAACTGAAGCTTTCTTT | CATGGLRGTEAFF
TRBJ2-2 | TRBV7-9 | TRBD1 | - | TGTGCCAGCAGCGCCCCGGGGACAGGGTTCACCGGGGAGCTGTTTTTT | CASSAPGTGFTGELFF
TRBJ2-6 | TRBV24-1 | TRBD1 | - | TGTGCCACCAGTGGTCCGGGACAGGGAGTCTCTGGGGCCAACGTCCTGACTTTC | CATSGPGQGVSGANVLTF
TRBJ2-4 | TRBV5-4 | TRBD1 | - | TGTGCCAGCAGTGGGGACAGCGTTCTAGCCAAAAACATTCAGTACTTC | CASSGDSVLAKNIQYF
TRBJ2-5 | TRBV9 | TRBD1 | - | TGTGCCAGCAGCGGGGGACAGGGGGCCTTAGAGACCCAGTACTTC | CASSGGQGALETQYF
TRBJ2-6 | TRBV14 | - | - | TGTGCCAGCAGCAGACACGCCTCTGGGGCCAACGTCCTGACTTTC | CASSRHASGANVLTF
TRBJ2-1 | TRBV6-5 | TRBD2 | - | TGTGCCAGCAGTAAGACTAGCGGGTCATACAATGAGCAGTTCTTC | CASSKTSGSYNEQFF
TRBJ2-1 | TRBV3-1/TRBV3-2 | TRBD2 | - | TGTGCCGTGGGGGGGAATGAGCAGTTCTTC | CAVGGNEQFF
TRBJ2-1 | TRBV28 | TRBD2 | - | TGTGCCAGCAGTTCACCCGGGACTAGGGGATATGAGCAGTTCTTC | CASSSPGTRGYEQFF
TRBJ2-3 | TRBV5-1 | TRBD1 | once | TGCGCCAGCGGACAGGGGGACACAGATACGCAGTATTTT | CASGQGDTDTQYF
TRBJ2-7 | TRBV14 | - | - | TGTGCCAGCAGCCAAAGACAGGGTGGGACTGGGAACGAGCAGTACTTC | CASSQRQGGTGNEQYF
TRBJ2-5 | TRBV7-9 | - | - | TGTGCCGGGGGACATACTAGGGGGACCCAGTACTTC | CAGGHTRGTQYF
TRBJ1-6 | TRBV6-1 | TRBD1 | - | TGTGCCAGCAGTGACCGGGACAGGGGGCGATCACCCCTCCACTTT | CASSDRDRGRSPLHF
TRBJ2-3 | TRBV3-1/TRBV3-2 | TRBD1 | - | TGTGCCAGCAGCCAACCGGGACAGGGCACAGATACGCAGTATTTT | CASSQPGQGTDTQYF
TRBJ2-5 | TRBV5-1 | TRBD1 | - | TGCGCCAGCAGCTTGGAGGGACAGGGCCAAGAGACCCAGTACTTC | CASSLEGQGQETQYF
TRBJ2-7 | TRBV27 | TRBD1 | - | TGTGCCAGCAGTTCCCAGGGACAGTACCGCTCCTACGAGCAGTACTTC | CASSSQGQYRSYEQYF
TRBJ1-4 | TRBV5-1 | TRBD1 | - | TGCGCCAGCAGCCCCACTGGGGACAGGGGTGAAAAACTGTTTTTT | CASSPTGDRGEKLFF
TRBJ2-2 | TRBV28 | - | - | TGTGCCATCCAAGAAGGGGTCACCGGGGAGCTGTTTTTT | CAIQEGVTGELFF
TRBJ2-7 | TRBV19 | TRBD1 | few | TGTGCCAGTAGAGGACAGGGGGCCTACGAGCAGTACTTC | CASRGQGAYEQYF
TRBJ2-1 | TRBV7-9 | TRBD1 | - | TGTGCCAGCAGCGGAAGGACAGGGGTTACCTACAATGAGCAGTTCTTC | CASSGRTGVTYNEQFF
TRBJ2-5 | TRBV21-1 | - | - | TGTGCCAGCAACAGGCCGGCGGGGGGGCCCTCCGAGACCCAGTACTTC | CASNRPAGGPSETQYF
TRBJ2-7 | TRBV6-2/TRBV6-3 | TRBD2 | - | TGTGCCAGCAGCTCTGGACTAGCGGGAGGGCACGAGCAGTACTTC | CASSSGLAGGHEQYF
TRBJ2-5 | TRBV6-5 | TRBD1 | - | TGTGCCACCAGCCTGGGACAGGCGCCGAAAGAGACCCAGTACTTC | CATSLGQAPKETQYF
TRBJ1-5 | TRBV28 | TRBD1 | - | TGTGCCAGCAGTAAAAGACGGACAGGGAACGTCAATCAGCCCCAGCATTTT | CASSKRRTGNVNQPQHF
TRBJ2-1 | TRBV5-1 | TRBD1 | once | TGCGCCAGCACCCGGACAGGCAACTACAATGAGCAGTTCTTC | CASTRTGNYNEQFF
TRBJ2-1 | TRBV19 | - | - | TGTGCCAGTAGTACCACATCTAGTCTGTTCTTC | CASSTTSSLFF
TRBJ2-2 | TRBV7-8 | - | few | TGTGCCAGCAGCCCCCTGTCTACCACCGGGGAGCTGTTTTTT | CASSPLSTTGELFF
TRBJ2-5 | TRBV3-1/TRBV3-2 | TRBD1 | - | TGTGCCAGCAGCGCCAGGGGGCGAGAGACCCAGTACTTC | CASSARGRETQYF
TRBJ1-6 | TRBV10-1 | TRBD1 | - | TGCGCCAGCAGTGCTCCGGGACAGGGGTTGACGAGCTCCTATAATTCACCCCTCCACTTT | CASSAPGQGLTSSYNSPLHF
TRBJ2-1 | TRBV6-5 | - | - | TGTGCCAGCAGTTCCCTCAGGGATTCCTACAATGAGCAGTTCTTC | CASSSLRDSYNEQFF
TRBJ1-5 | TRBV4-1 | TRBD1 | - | TGCGCCAGCAGCCAAGACCGGACAGGGGTCCATCAGCCCCAGCATTTT | CASSQDRTGVHQPQHF
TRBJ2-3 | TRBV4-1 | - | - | TGCGCCGCAAGGGAGGCGGTACACACAGATACGCAGTATTTT | CAAREAVHTDTQYF
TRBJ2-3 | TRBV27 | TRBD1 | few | TGTGCCAGCAGTTTGGAGGACAGGGCGCCGGATACGCAGTATTTT | CASSLEDRAPDTQYF
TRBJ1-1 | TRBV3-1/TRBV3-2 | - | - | TGTGCCAGCAGCCCACGGGACACCCCGAACACTGAAGCTTTCTTT | CASSPRDTPNTEAFF
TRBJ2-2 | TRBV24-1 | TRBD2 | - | TGTGCCACCAGTGATTTCCGGACTAGCGGGAACACCGGGGAGCTGTTTTTT | CATSDFRTSGNTGELFF
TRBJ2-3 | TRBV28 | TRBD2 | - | TGTGCCAGCAGTGCGCCCGCGGGGGGTGGGACAGATACGCAGTATTTT | CASSAPAGGGTDTQYF
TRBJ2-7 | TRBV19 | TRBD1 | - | TGTGCCAGTAGTAACGACAGGGGTTACGAGCAGTACTTC | CASSNDRGYEQYF
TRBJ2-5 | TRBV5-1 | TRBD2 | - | TGCGCCAGCAGCTGGCGGGGGGGCCCACAGGAGACCCAGTACTTC | CASSWRGGPQETQYF
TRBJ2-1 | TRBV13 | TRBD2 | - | TGTGCCAGCAGCTTCACTAGCGGGAGGGCCGGGGATGAGCAGTTCTTC | CASSFTSGRAGDEQFF
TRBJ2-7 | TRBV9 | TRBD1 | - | TGTGCCAGCAGCTATCAGGGACAGGGGGCTTTCGAGCAGTACTTC | CASSYQGQGAFEQYF
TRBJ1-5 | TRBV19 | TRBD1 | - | TGTGCCAGTAGTTCCGGACAGGGCGGGCAGCCCCAGCATTTT | CASSSGQGGQPQHF
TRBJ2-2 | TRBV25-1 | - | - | TGTGCCAGCAGTCCTCTCCCCGGGATTTCCACCGGGGAGCTGTTTTTT | CASSPLPGISTGELFF
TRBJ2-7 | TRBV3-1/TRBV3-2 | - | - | TGTGCCAGCAGCCATCAGGGGCCCGGGTTCTACGAGCAGTACTTC | CASSHQGPGFYEQYF
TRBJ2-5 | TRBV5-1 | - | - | TGCGCCAGCAGCGCGACAGGATTCCAAGAGACCCAGTACTTC | CASSATGFQETQYF
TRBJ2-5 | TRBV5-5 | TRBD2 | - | TGTGCCAGCAGCTTGAGGTGGCGGGAGGGAGAGACCCAGTACTTC | CASSLRWREGETQYF
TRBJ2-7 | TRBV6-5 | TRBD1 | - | TGTGCCAGCAGATTAGACAGGGGGTCTTCCGAGCAGTACTTC | CASRLDRGSSEQYF
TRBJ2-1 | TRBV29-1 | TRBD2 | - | TGCAGCGTTGCCGGGGCGGGGCGGGAGTCGGTCTTC | CSVAGAGRESVF
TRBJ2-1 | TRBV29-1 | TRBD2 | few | TGCAGCGTAGCAGCTAGCGGGAGGAACAATGAGCAGTTCTTC | CSVAASGRNNEQFF